The clone carrying this T cell receptor (beta chain) was recorded only once. This record comes from a study of shared clonotypes between healthy human individuals. CDR3 length equals 13 residues. V dropped 4 bases and J dropped 7; count of bases not matched to a gene: 5. Germline CDR1 MNHNS, CDR2 SASEGT. This table comes from immunoSEQ multiplex PCR, and its TCRdb copy is limited to in-frame clones, with some not included. This sample has around 440,000 clones, with more than 70% found just once. Sequenced: PBMCs. The gene calls are TRBV6-1 and TRBJ1-2; 8 nucleotides align to TRBD1. The source is a woman between 35 and 50 years old in good health. Some clones in this sample may be carry-over from other donors' samples. CDR3 in DNA: TGTGCCAGCAGTGCCAGGGGGCTCTTTGGCTACACCTTC. As protein: CASSARGLFGYTF.